The 32 T cell receptor beta chains presented below share a single source sample, sequenced in a study of regulatory T cells in long-lasting Graves disease (dated by TCRdb to 2020 to 2022). The library was made by multiplex PCR. Sequenced on an Illumina HiSeq 4000. iRepertoire HTBI primers and Arm-PCR amplification of CDR3 regions were used to construct TCR beta libraries. Using fastp at Q25 and MiXCR, TCRdb reprocessed the public reads and kept productive beta chains. Entries that share a CDR3 protein sequence are merged under the most common genes and DNA. The sample table records 620,000 or so distinct CDR3 sequences; 15% to 20% of these occur just once. The top ten hold about 17% of the sample. In the paper's terms, the time point label means: newly diagnosed GD, antithyroid drugs for less than 3 months. For both TCR sequencing and RNA sequencing, RNA was extracted from PBMCs using TRIzol. This sample was also put to use in a study of T cells in Graves' hyperthyroidism and ophthalmopathy.

The sequencing here drew on peripheral blood mononuclear cells (PBMCs), taken at new diagnosis, from a patient treated with antithyroid drugs. The origin of the receptors is a woman aged 25 to 39 with Graves disease. Donor details come from another sample of the same person, matched by shared clones.

This clonotype was seen a few times. The chain combines TRBV5-1 with TRBJ2-1; D might be TRBD1 (5 bases). Between the trimmed V and J ends, which lost 5 bases and 8 bases, there was a span of 17 bases. CDR3 length: 14 residues. CDR1 SGHRS and CDR2 YFSETQ come from the germline V gene. CDR3 loop: CASRRQTGLHEQFF. The CDR3, as DNA: TGCGCCAGCAGAAGACAGACCGGTTTGCATGAGCAGTTCTTC.

With respect to this clonotype: A much larger clonotype is one base distant, so this may be a read error. V usage is TRBV7-3 and J usage is TRBJ1-2; no clear D. Per germline, CDR1 SGHTA and CDR2 FQGTGA. The length of the CDR3 is 13 residues. Deletions cut 4 bases from V and 8 bases from J, with 14 bases between. CDR3 DNA sequence: TGTGCCAGCAGCTCCGCCGCGCTTCGGGGCTACACCTTC. It specifies CASSSAALRGYTF.

In its sample, this clonotype was seen a few times. The CDR3 spells CSAEGRDTGTKETQYF. DNA of the CDR3: TGCAGTGCCGAAGGCAGGGATACAGGAACAAAAGAGACCCAGTACTTC. The chain employs TRBV20-1 and TRBJ2-5; a possible D gene is TRBD1 (5 bases). The ends were cut back, 6 bases at V and 3 bases at J, with 23 bases in the middle. Per germline, CDR1 DFQATT and CDR2 SNEGSKA (reference sequence). The CDR3 is 16 residues long.

In its sample, this clonotype was seen many times. The chain has TRBV11-2 and TRBJ2-7; D is undetermined. Trimming cost V 0 bases and J 2 bases, with 8 bases left between them. The CDR3 consists of 14 residues. Per the germline V gene, CDR1 is SGHAT and CDR2 is FQNNGV. CDR3 sequence reads: CASSLDPGPYEQYF. CDR3 DNA: TGTGCCAGCAGCTTAGATCCAGGTCCCTACGAGCAGTACTTC.

This clonotype showed up just a few times. This sequence joins TRBV29-1 and TRBJ2-3; weak D call: TRBD2 (5 bases). The ends were cut back, 4 bases at V and 6 bases at J, with 5 bases in the middle. Germline V gene lookup returns CDR1 SQVTM and CDR2 ANQGSEA. The CDR3 extends over 10 amino acids. CDR3 bases: TGCAGCGTTGCGGGGGATACGCAGTATTTT. Translated: CSVAGDTQYF.

This clonotype was seen a handful of times. The DNA of the CDR3 is TGTGCCAGCAGTTACTCGATGGTATCTCGGGGGAGTTCCAATGAGCAGTTCTTC. Its protein is CASSYSMVSRGSSNEQFF. The rearrangement links TRBV6-2 or TRBV6-3 to TRBJ2-1, with D possibly TRBD2 on 6 matching bases. V was cut by 0 bases and J by 6 bases, with 21 bases left in between. The CDR3 runs 18 residues. Germline assignment: CDR1 MNHEY and CDR2 SVGEGT.

The chain recombines TRBV7-9 with TRBJ2-2; 10 positions agree with TRBD2. Germline V gene sequence: CDR1 SEHNR, CDR2 FQNEAQ (reference sequence). The ends lost 2 bases at V and 5 bases at J; junction bases unmatched: 8. CDR3 length: 17 amino acids. The CDR3 DNA follows: TGTGCCAGCAGCTTATTAGCGGGAGGTGTCGGGACCGGGGAGCTGTTTTTT. This gives the protein CASSLLAGGVGTGELFF.

This chain links TRBV7-2 with TRBJ1-1; 7 positions match TRBD1. CDR3 length equals 17 residues. The junction had 12 bases not matched to a gene; V was cut back by 5 bases and J by 0 bases. CDR1 is SGHTA, CDR2 FQGNSA, per germline. The CDR3 DNA sequence: TGTGCCAGCAGCATACTCAACAGGGGCCATATGAACACTGAAGCTTTCTTT. Translated, it gives CASSILNRGHMNTEAFF.

Of note for this clonotype: At one of its ends the junction is not consistent with the germline gene, which may arise from a read error. The chain couples TRBV27 to TRBJ2-4; 10 nucleotides match TRBD1. The CDR3 runs 13 residues. Germline CDR1 and CDR2: MNHEY and SMNVEV (reference sequence). The CDR3 sequence: CASSLPAGQGLNF. The CDR3 DNA follows: TGTGCCAGCAGTTTACCGGCGGGACAGGGGCTAAACTTC.

The sample holds one count of this clonotype. It is likely a read error, because the conserved phenylalanine at the end of the CDR3 is missing. The chain has TRBV19 and TRBJ2-7, with TRBD1 matching 9 bases. The CDR3 totals 13 residues. CDR1 is LNHDA and CDR2 is SQIVND in the germline V gene (reference sequence). Trimming removed 4 bases from V and 9 bases from J; junction bases left unmatched: 7. Here the CDR3 reads CASSTWTGEGQYL. Written as DNA, the CDR3 is TGTGCCAGTAGTACATGGACAGGGGAAGGGCAGTACCTC.

The sample holds many counts of this clonotype. The gene calls are TRBV12-3 or TRBV12-4 and TRBJ2-2; 7 positions agree with TRBD2. With V trimmed by 6 bases and J by 4 bases, 8 bases remained unmatched. The length of the CDR3 is 15 residues. DNA of the CDR3: TGTGCCAGCAGCCTGGGAGGGAGCGGCACCGGGGAGCTGTTTTTT. The encoded protein is CASSLGGSGTGELFF.

This sequence joins TRBV19 and TRBJ1-5; 9 bases agree with TRBD1. In germline, CDR1 is LNHDA, CDR2 SQIVND (reference sequence). The V and J ends lost 5 bases and 4 bases, in that order; junction bases with no gene match: 3. The CDR3 loop spans 14 amino acids. The CDR3, as DNA: TGTGCCAGTAGTGTGGACAGGGGAAATCAGCCCCAGCATTTT. Translation: CASSVDRGNQPQHF.

The rearrangement links TRBV6-1 to TRBJ2-3, with no clear D. There are 12 residues in the CDR3. Trimming pared 10 bases from V and 7 bases from J, leaving 15 bases between. The V gene's germline CDR1 is MNHNS and CDR2 SASEGT. CDR3 coding DNA: TGTGCCACTACTTCCCAGGTGTATACGCAGTATTTT. Protein: CATTSQVYTQYF.

The V gene is TRBV19, the J gene TRBJ2-3; the D is unclear. V was shortened by 4 bases and J by 2 bases, with 16 bases between the two germline ends. CDR3 length equals 16 residues. The germline V gene has CDR1 LNHDA and CDR2 SQIVND (reference sequence). The CDR3 spells CASSTHYQPFTDTQYF. CDR3 DNA: TGTGCCAGTAGTACCCACTACCAGCCATTCACAGATACGCAGTATTTT.

The chain combines TRBV4-1 with TRBJ2-7, with D tentatively TRBD1 or TRBD2 (6 bases each). The V gene lost 5 bases and the J gene lost 6 bases, with 20 bases spanning the gap. CDR1 MGHRA and CDR2 YSYEKL come from the germline V gene. This CDR3 is built from 15 residues. DNA of the CDR3: TGCGCCAGCAGCGAAAGGGGGGACCTCCTAGGCGAGCAGTACTTC. This gives the protein CASSERGDLLGEQYF.

The chain couples TRBV29-1 to TRBJ2-5, with D possibly being TRBD1 or TRBD2 (7 bases each). The germline CDR1 and CDR2 sequences are SQVTM and ANQGSEA. Trimming pared 3 bases from V and 2 bases from J, leaving 13 bases between. This CDR3 spans 14 amino acids. The CDR3 region is CSVDAGGEQETQYF. DNA for the CDR3: TGCAGCGTTGATGCAGGGGGGGAGCAAGAGACCCAGTACTTC. The full variable domain, rest sourced from reference TRBV29-1 and TRBJ2-5, is SAVISQKPSRDICQRGTSLTIQCQVDSQVTMMFWYRQQPGQSLTLIATANQGSEATYESGFVIDKFPISRPNLTFSTLTVSNMSPEDSSIYLCSVDAGGEQETQYFGPGTRLLVL.

This clonotype has a handful of counts. The rearrangement joins TRBV15 to TRBJ2-1; D unclear. Per germline, CDR1 LNHNV and CDR2 YYDKDF (reference sequence). The V end lost 2 bases, the J end lost 3 bases, and 17 bases lay between the germline ends. The CDR3 is 17 residues long. The CDR3 loop is CATSRTPYNPDYNEQFF. The CDR3 bases are TGTGCCACCAGCAGAACGCCCTATAATCCGGACTACAATGAGCAGTTCTTC.

V is TRBV6-1 and J is TRBJ2-7; 10 bases are shared with TRBD2. The germline V gene has CDR1 MNHNS and CDR2 SASEGT. V was pared by 0 bases and J by 4 bases, with 18 bases of the junction left unmatched. This CDR3 spans 20 amino acids. The CDR3 DNA reads as TGTGCCAGCAGTGAAGCGCTTCGGGGACTAGCGCTCCTGGGGGTTTACGAGCAGTACTTC. This gives the protein CASSEALRGLALLGVYEQYF.

This clonotype was seen a few times. The V call is TRBV6-5, the J call TRBJ2-3, with D perhaps TRBD1 or TRBD2 (6 bases each). Trimming shortened V by 2 bases and J by 5 bases, and 14 bases separated the two germline ends. The CDR3 covers 15 residues. Germline V gene lookup returns CDR1 MNHEY and CDR2 SVGAGI. This CDR3 reads CASSYGWGARDTQYF. The CDR3 DNA is TGTGCCAGCAGTTACGGATGGGGGGCTCGAGATACGCAGTATTTT.

This clonotype was recorded many times. The chain carries TRBV28 and TRBJ1-4, with 7 bases that match TRBD1. CDR1 is MDHEN, CDR2 SYDVKM, per germline. Unmatched junction bases numbered 17, after V lost 4 bases and J lost 12 bases. The CDR3 is made up of 16 amino acids. CDR3 DNA: TGTGCCAGCAGTTACATAAGGGGACAGAGGTTCTCTGAACTGTTTTTT. Translating it yields CASSYIRGQRFSELFF.

In its sample, this clonotype was seen many times. The genes are TRBV28 and TRBJ2-7, with D perhaps TRBD1 or TRBD2 (6 bases each). The CDR3 is 14 amino acids. Germline V gene lookup returns CDR1 MDHEN and CDR2 SYDVKM. Trimming took 3 bases from V and 4 from J, leaving 13 bases between them. CDR3 loop: CASSLWGARYEQYF. DNA of the CDR3: TGTGCCAGCAGTTTGTGGGGGGCGCGGTACGAGCAGTACTTC.

This clonotype was seen ten or more times. The chain has TRBV5-1 and TRBJ2-7, with TRBD2 matching over 11 bases. This CDR3 is 14 amino acids long. J lost 6 bases, V lost 5 bases, and 7 bases had no gene match. Germline V gives CDR1 SGHRS, CDR2 YFSETQ. The CDR3 DNA sequence: TGCGCCAGCAGGGATACTAGCGGGAGTGGCGAGCAGTACTTC. Its translation is CASRDTSGSGEQYF.

This clonotype showed up just a few times. The rearrangement uses TRBV19 and TRBJ1-5; TRBD1 matches at 7 bases. This CDR3 is built from 15 residues. Trimming cost V 10 bases and J 9 bases; bases outside gene matches: 18. Germline V gene sequence: CDR1 LNHDA, CDR2 SQIVND (reference sequence). Written as DNA, the CDR3 is TGTGCCACTTCGGAGCAGGGGGTAGTTTTAGGGCCCCAGCATTTT. Translated: CATSEQGVVLGPQHF.

This clonotype was recorded at least ten times. V usage is TRBV11-2 and J usage is TRBJ2-3, with D unclear. V was trimmed by 4 bases and J by 1 base, leaving 15 bases between them. The CDR3 is 16 amino acids. Germline V gene data show CDR1 as SGHAT and CDR2 as FQNNGV. The chain's CDR3 is CASSSIWGSGTDTQYF. As DNA, the CDR3 is TGTGCCAGCAGCTCTATTTGGGGATCGGGCACAGATACGCAGTATTTT. Based on the CDR3 plus reference TRBV11-2 and TRBJ2-3, the full variable domain is EAGVAQSPRYKIIEKRQSVAFWCNPISGHATLYWYQQILGQGPKLLIQFQNNGVVDDSQLPKDRFSAERLKGVDSTLKIQPAKLEDSAVYLCASSSIWGSGTDTQYFGPGTRLTVL.

V and J are TRBV10-3 and TRBJ1-4; D might be TRBD1 (6 bases). The V gene's germline CDR1 is ENHRY and CDR2 SYGVKD. The V end was cut by 10 bases, the J end by 6 bases, with 15 bases between. The CDR3 totals 13 residues. The CDR3 reads CATKNREDEKLFF. The CDR3, as DNA: TGTGCCACCAAGAACAGGGAGGATGAAAAACTGTTTTTT.

There are many counts of this clonotype. CDR3 loop: CASSFEGNRGSQETQYF. CDR3 coding DNA: TGTGCCAGCAGCTTTGAAGGTAACAGGGGGAGTCAAGAGACCCAGTACTTC. The chain has TRBV6-1 and TRBJ2-5; 8 nucleotides line up with TRBD1. The V gene end was trimmed by 6 bases and the J gene end by 2 bases; junction bases not matched to a gene: 14. The CDR3 is 17 residues long. Germline CDR1 reads MNHNS; CDR2 reads SASEGT.

The sample holds a few counts of this clonotype. The chain recombines TRBV6-2 or TRBV6-3 with TRBJ1-5; no reliable D call. This CDR3 is 15 amino acids long. CDR1 and CDR2 (germline): MNHEY, SVGEGT. V shed 3 bases and J shed 4 bases, with 13 bases lying between them. CDR3 DNA: TGTGCCAGCAGTTATGAAGGACTAGCGAATCAGCCCCAGCATTTT. As protein: CASSYEGLANQPQHF.

This clonotype was detected only a few times. The genes are TRBV6-1 and TRBJ2-6; D remains unclear. With 7 bases removed from V and 0 bases from J, the gap between germline ends came to 10 bases. Looked up from germline, CDR1 is MNHNS and CDR2 is SASEGT. The length of the CDR3 is 15 residues. CDR3 nucleotide sequence: TGTGCCAGCAACCCAGGCCGCTCTGGGGCCAACGTCCTGACTTTC. Translating it yields CASNPGRSGANVLTF.

The table lists this clonotype with a few counts. This sequence joins TRBV5-1 and TRBJ1-6; a weak D match, TRBD1 (5 bases). Trimming took off 4 bases at V and 7 bases at J, with 12 bases between the two ends. Germline CDR1 reads SGHRS; CDR2 reads YFSETQ. This CDR3 has 14 residues. CDR3 in amino acids: CASSEDGGNSPLHF. The CDR3 coding sequence is TGCGCCAGCAGCGAGGACGGGGGGAATTCACCCCTCCACTTT.

This clonotype was seen only a few times. The V call is TRBV4-2, the J call TRBJ1-5, with TRBD1 as a possible D gene (5 bases). The CDR3 loop spans 18 amino acids. Trimming shortened V by 0 bases and J by 2 bases, and 17 bases separated the two germline ends. The V gene's germline CDR1 is LGHNA and CDR2 YNFKEQ. CDR3 DNA: TGTGCCAGCAGCCAAGATTCTGGGACGGGAGGAGGCAATCAGCCCCAGCATTTT. This sequence encodes CASSQDSGTGGGNQPQHF.

This clonotype appeared a few times. This chain links TRBV4-2 with TRBJ2-5; 10 bases agree with TRBD2. Germline V CDR1 and CDR2: LGHNA, YNFKEQ. This CDR3 comprises 16 residues. V shed 0 bases and J 7 bases; nucleotides not matched to a gene: 8. The CDR3 DNA reads TGTGCCAGCAGCCAAGAGGAGCCTAGCGGGAGATTGACCCAGTACTTC. Amino acid sequence: CASSQEEPSGRLTQYF.

This clonotype was found many times. The genes are TRBV29-1 and TRBJ1-4; D remains ambiguous. V gave up 5 bases and J gave up 8 bases, with 6 bases separating them. This CDR3 comprises 10 residues. Germline V CDR1 and CDR2: SQVTM, ANQGSEA. The DNA of the CDR3 is TGCAGCGTTCTTGAAGAAAAACTGTTTTTT. This sequence encodes CSVLEEKLFF.